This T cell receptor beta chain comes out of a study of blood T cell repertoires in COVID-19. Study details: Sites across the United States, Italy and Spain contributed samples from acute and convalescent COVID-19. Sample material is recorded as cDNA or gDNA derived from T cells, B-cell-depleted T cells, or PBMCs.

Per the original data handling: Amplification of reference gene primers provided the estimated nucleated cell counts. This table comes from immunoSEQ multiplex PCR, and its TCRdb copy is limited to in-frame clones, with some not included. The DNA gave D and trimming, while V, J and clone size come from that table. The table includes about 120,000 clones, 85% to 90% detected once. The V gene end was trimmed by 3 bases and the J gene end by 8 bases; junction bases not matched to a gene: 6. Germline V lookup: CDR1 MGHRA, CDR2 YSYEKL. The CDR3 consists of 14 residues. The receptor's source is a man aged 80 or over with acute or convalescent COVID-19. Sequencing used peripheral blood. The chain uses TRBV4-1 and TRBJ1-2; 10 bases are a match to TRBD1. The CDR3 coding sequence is TGCGCCAGCAGCCATGACAGGGGGCCGCGCGGCTACACCTTC. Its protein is CASSHDRGPRGYTF.